This T cell receptor beta chain was captured in a study of Ad26.COV2.S vaccination and SARS-CoV-2 variants. Notes on this clone: Its antigen is unknown.

Trimming removed 7 bases at V and 7 bases at J, with 13 bases between. Germline CDR1 and CDR2: LNHDA and SQIVND (reference sequence). This CDR3 has 12 amino acids. The data were produced by immunoSEQ multiplex PCR, yet TCRdb's version contains in-frame clones alone and is incomplete. The sample yields 150,000 to 200,000 clones, 70% to 90% seen once. Study-level findings and limits: For non-spike TCRs, breadth in vaccine recipients resembled that in placebo recipients.

This TCR derives from a human donor who had recovered from COVID-19. The sample in question was peripheral blood, obtained after recovery from COVID-19. This rearrangement joins TRBV19 to TRBJ1-2; D perhaps matches TRBD1 (6 bases). CDR3 sequence reads: CASTREGGGYTF. The DNA of the CDR3 is TGTGCCAGTACGAGGGAAGGGGGTGGCTACACCTTC. The full variable domain, with the rest looked up from reference TRBV19 and TRBJ1-2, is DGGITQSPKYLFRKEGQNVTLSCEQNLNHDAMYWYRQDPGQGLRLIYYSQIVNDFQKGDIAEGYSVSREKKESFPLTVTSAQKNPTAFYLCASTREGGGYTFGSGTRLTVV.